This TCR beta chain was obtained from a study of blood T cell repertoires in COVID-19 (dated by TCRdb to 2020 to 2021). Concerning the study at large: Samples covering the acute and convalescent phases of COVID-19 were provided by collaborators in the United States, Italy and Spain. The material from the prospective study consisted of cDNA or gDNA derived from T cells, B-cell-depleted T cells, or PBMCs. Subjects who had been exposed to COVID-19, were actively infected with it, or had recovered from it provided the deeply sampled blood TCRbeta repertoires that made up the dataset. The repertoires were made available in a free public database intended to serve as a resource for research on the immune response to SARS-CoV-2. The samples were drawn from two sources: the first 160 participants of the ongoing ImmuneRACE study, and over 1,000 subjects contributed by 6 global collaborators. Sample metadata almost always included a de-identified subject ID, COVID-19 status, age in years and sex. Where available, HLA class I and class II types were obtained from metadata supplied by the sample provider rather than from assay-based typing.

At one collaborating source in Seattle, patients were enrolled during active infection and were followed longitudinally through the course of disease. Whole blood was collected in K2EDTA tubes by collaborating institutions according to the institutions' own protocols. For TCRbeta analysis, collaborators shipped samples as frozen whole blood, isolated PBMCs, or DNA extracted from either of those sample types. V lost 1 base and J lost 1 base; the stretch between them is 13 bases long. In the germline V gene (reference sequence), CDR1 corresponds to LNHDA and CDR2 to SQIVND. From the cysteine up to the phenylalanine, the CDR3 has a length of 16 residues. Only the CDR3 DNA stays, 48 bases, in frame from base 1. TCRbeta CDR3 regions were amplified from genomic DNA by means of the immunoSEQ Assay, a bias-controlled multiplex PCR. Per the source publication's procedure: The number of nucleated cells in each sample was estimated by amplification of reference gene primers within the assay. To quantify the absolute abundance of each unique TCRbeta CDR3 rearrangement, sequence reads were collapsed and filtered. For each sample, productive Simpson clonality was calculated by taking the square root of Simpson's diversity index across productive rearrangements. TCRdb re-hosts the immuneACCESS table, in-frame sequences only. Its copies lack some clones; in the studies checked, an unresolved V gene accounts for under half of them, and the cause for the rest is not known. V and J calls and clone size are copied from that table; D and trimming were computed from the DNA. This sample has approximately 170,000 clones in its table, and 84% of those were observed once. Clones ranked in the top ten supply more than 12% of the sample.

The investigation overall reported the following: How much clinical and demographic metadata was included differed by source and by participant, and the metadata was provided uncurated.

About this clone: Its antigen is currently not known. A much bigger clone sits one base away, suggesting this may be a read error.

This sequence originates from a woman between 65 and 79 years old with COVID-19, enrolled during active disease. The sequenced sample was peripheral blood. The chain was built from TRBV19 and TRBJ2-5; the D gene is perhaps TRBD2, from 6 matching bases. The CDR3 in this case is CASSIGGGRGQETQYF. The DNA sequence follows: TGTGCCAGTAGTATAGGGGGCGGGCGGGGCCAAGAGACCCAGTACTTC.